This entry describes one T cell receptor (beta chain). These data are taken from a study of T cell clonotyping in hematopoietic cell transplantation. The germline gives CDR1 LNHDA, CDR2 SQIVND (reference sequence). This CDR3 is 15 amino acids long. The V gene lost 4 bases and the J gene lost 10 bases, with 22 bases spanning the gap. Assay used: immunoSEQ multiplex PCR; TCRdb lists only in-frame clones, some missing. The top ten clones hold roughly 0.85% of a sample with 40,000 to 55,000 clones, 94% of them seen once. The J gene is TRBJ1-1, the V gene TRBV19, with D hard to call. This clonotype originated in a woman in her 50s in good health. Some clones in this sample may be carry-over from other donors' samples. Input material: peripheral blood mononuclear cells. CDR3 loop: CASSTGPGIPPIAFF. CDR3 sequence (DNA): TGTGCCAGTAGTACCGGTCCGGGGATCCCTCCGATAGCTTTCTTT.